This TCR beta chain originates from a study of blood T cell repertoires in COVID-19 (dated by TCRdb to 2020 to 2022). General notes on the study: Collaborator samples came from the United States, Italy and Spain and covered acute and convalescent phases of COVID-19. The prospective study material was composed of cDNA or gDNA derived from T cells, B-cell-depleted T cells, or PBMCs. Deeply sampled blood TCRbeta repertoires from subjects exposed to, actively infected with, or recovered from COVID-19 were included in the dataset. The repertoires were released in a freely available public database intended as a resource for research on the immune response to SARS-CoV-2. The samples were drawn from two sources: the first 160 participants of the ongoing ImmuneRACE study, and 950 to 1,500 subjects contributed by 6 global collaborators. A de-identified subject ID, COVID-19 status, age in years and sex were almost always included in the sample metadata. Where available, HLA class I and class II types were taken from metadata supplied by the sample provider and were not determined by assay-based typing.

The collaborating institutions used their own protocols to collect whole blood in K2EDTA tubes. For TCRbeta analysis, collaborators shipped samples as frozen whole blood, isolated PBMCs, or DNA extracted from either of those sample types. With regard to this clone: What antigen it recognizes has not been identified. Base qualities are not provided; no much larger clone lies one nucleotide away.

Broader findings and caveats from the paper: The quantity of clinical and demographic metadata differed by source and by participant and was supplied without curation.

TCRbeta CDR3 regions were amplified from genomic DNA by means of the immunoSEQ Assay, a bias-controlled multiplex PCR. The authors' analysis ran thus. The number of nucleated cells in each sample was estimated from the amplification of reference gene primers within the assay. To quantify the absolute abundance of each unique TCRbeta CDR3 rearrangement, sequence reads were collapsed and filtered. Productive Simpson clonality was computed per sample as the square root of Simpson's diversity index over productive rearrangements. The table comes from immuneACCESS by way of TCRdb, which keeps in-frame sequences with V and J called. Part of the clones is missing from these tables; in studies checked, under half for an unresolved V gene and the rest for unknown reasons. V, J and clone size derive from that table, while D and trimming were established from the DNA sequence. The sample table records some 110,000 clones; around 85% of these occur just once. Jointly, the top ten make up about 2.7% of the sample.

CDR1 and CDR2, per the germline V gene (reference sequence), are SEHNR and FQNEAQ. Counted from cysteine to phenylalanine, this CDR3 has 14 amino acids. Just the 42-base CDR3 DNA is kept, in frame starting at base 1. Trimming removed 4 bases from V and 4 bases from J; the gene matches leave 5 bases unexplained. The chain is encoded by TRBV7-9 joined to TRBJ1-1; 8 nucleotides in the junction match TRBD1. This TCR was recovered from a man aged 50 or older with acute or convalescent COVID-19. What was sequenced was peripheral blood. The CDR3: CASSWRTGTTEAFF. The DNA sequence reads TGTGCCAGCAGCTGGAGGACAGGGACCACTGAAGCTTTCTTT.